This TCR beta chain was observed in a study of T cell responses to AZD1222 COVID-19 vaccine. Germline trimming cut 5 bases from V and 2 bases from J; bases unmatched to any gene: 7. This CDR3 spans 19 amino acids. The germline V gene has CDR1 SGHTA and CDR2 FQGNSA. Using immunoSEQ multiplex PCR, the repertoire was profiled, and TCRdb retains in-frame clones only, with some absent. The sample includes about 75,000 clones, approximately 90% of them seen just once. Notes on this clone: Its antigen is not known.

General study points: Across the whole spike, CD4 TCRs peaked at regions 160-218 and 743-854. Clonal diversity was possibly underestimated, and the donors were mostly white British, with more females. Repertoires were obtained solely post-peak T cell response.

The rearrangement uses TRBV7-2 and TRBJ2-6; 15 nucleotides line up with TRBD2. This sequence originates from an adult who received the MenACWY meningococcal vaccine as a control. The starting material was peripheral blood, obtained 28 days after the second dose of the MenACWY control vaccine. This CDR3 is CASSTFGLAGGPGANVLTF. CDR3 sequence (DNA): TGTGCCAGCAGCACTTTCGGACTAGCGGGGGGGCCTGGGGCCAACGTCCTGACTTTC.